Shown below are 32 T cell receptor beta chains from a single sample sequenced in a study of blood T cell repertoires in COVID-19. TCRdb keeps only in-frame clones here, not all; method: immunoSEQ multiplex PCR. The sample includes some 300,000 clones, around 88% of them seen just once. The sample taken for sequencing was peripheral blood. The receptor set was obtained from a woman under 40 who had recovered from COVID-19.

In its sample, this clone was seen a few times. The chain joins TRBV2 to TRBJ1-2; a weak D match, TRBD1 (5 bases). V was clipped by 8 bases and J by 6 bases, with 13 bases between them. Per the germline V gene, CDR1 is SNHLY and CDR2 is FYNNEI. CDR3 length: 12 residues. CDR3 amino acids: CASRGLGHGYTF. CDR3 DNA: TGTGCCAGCCGGGGGTTAGGGCATGGCTACACCTTC.

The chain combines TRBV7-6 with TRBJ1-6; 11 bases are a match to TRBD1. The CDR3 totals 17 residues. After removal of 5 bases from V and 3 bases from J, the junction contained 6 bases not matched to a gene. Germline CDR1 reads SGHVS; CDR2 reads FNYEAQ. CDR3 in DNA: TGTGCCAGCAGCGCAGCCGGGACAGGGGGCTATAATTCACCCCTCCACTTT. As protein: CASSAAGTGGYNSPLHF.

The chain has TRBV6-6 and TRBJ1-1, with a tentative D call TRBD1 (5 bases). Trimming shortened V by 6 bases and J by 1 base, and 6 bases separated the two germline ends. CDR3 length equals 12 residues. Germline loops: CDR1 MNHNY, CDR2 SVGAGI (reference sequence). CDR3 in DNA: TGTGCCAGCAGCACAGGGAACACTGAAGCTTTCTTT. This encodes CASSTGNTEAFF.

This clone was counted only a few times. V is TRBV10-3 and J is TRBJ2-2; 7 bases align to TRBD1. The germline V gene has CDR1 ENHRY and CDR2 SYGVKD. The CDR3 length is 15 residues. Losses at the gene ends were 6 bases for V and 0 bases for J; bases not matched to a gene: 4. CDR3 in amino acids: CAISPGQANTGELFF. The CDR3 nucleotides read TGTGCCATCAGCCCCGGACAGGCGAACACCGGGGAGCTGTTTTTT.

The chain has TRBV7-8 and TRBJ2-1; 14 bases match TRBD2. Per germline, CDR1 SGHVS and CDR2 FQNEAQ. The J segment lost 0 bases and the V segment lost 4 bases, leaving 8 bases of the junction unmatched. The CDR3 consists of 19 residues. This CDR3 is CASSSWTSGGPSSYNEQFF. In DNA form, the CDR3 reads TGTGCCAGCAGCTCCTGGACTAGCGGGGGGCCAAGCTCCTACAATGAGCAGTTCTTC.

CDR3 bases: TGTGCCAGTACCCCGGACAGGACAAACTATGGCTACACCTTC. This sequence encodes CASTPDRTNYGYTF. V usage is TRBV19 and J usage is TRBJ1-2; TRBD1 matches at 7 bases. The CDR3 consists of 14 residues. CDR1 and CDR2 from the germline V gene are LNHDA and SQIVND (reference sequence). Trimming took 7 bases from V and 2 from J; bases not matched to a gene: 7.

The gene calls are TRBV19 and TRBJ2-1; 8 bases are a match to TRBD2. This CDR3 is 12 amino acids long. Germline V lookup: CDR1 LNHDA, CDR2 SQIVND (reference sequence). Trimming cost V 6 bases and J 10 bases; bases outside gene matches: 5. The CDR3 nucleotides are TGTGCCAGTAGCGTTCAGCGGGGGGAGCAGTTCTTC. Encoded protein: CASSVQRGEQFF.

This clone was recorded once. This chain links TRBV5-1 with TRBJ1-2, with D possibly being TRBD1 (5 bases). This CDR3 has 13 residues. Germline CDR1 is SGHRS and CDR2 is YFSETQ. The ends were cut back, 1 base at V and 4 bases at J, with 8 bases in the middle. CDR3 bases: TGCGCCAGCAGCTTGTTGGGGGGCTATGGCTACACCTTC. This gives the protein CASSLLGGYGYTF.

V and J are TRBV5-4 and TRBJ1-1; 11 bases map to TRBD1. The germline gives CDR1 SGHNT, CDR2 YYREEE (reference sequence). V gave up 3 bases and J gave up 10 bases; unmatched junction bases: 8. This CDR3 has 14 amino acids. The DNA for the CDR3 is TGTGCCAGCAGCTGGACAGGGGGCGAGATAGGAGCTTTCTTT. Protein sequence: CASSWTGGEIGAFF.

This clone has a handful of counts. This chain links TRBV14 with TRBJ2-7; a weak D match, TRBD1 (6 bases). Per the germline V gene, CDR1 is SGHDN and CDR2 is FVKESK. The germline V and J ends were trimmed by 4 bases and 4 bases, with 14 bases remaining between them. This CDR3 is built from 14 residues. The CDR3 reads CASSRETTGYEQYF. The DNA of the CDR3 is TGTGCCAGCAGCCGAGAAACGACAGGATACGAGCAGTACTTC.

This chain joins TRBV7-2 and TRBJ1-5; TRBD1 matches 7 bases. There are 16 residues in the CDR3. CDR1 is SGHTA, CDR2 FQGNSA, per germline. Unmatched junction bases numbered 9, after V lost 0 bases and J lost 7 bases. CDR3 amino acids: CASSLARDSSGQPQHF. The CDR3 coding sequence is TGTGCCAGCAGCTTAGCTAGGGACAGCTCAGGGCAGCCCCAGCATTTT.

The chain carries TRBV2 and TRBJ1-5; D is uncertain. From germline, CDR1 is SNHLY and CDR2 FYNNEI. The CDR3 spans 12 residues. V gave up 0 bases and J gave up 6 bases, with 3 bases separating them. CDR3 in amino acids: CASSEAAQPQHF. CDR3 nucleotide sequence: TGTGCCAGCAGTGAAGCGGCTCAGCCCCAGCATTTT.

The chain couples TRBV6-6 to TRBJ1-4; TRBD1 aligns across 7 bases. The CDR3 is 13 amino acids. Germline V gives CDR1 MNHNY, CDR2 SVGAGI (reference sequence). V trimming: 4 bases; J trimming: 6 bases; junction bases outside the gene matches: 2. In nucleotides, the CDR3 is TGTGCCAGCAGTTCGACAGGGTATGAAAAACTGTTTTTT. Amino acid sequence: CASSSTGYEKLFF.

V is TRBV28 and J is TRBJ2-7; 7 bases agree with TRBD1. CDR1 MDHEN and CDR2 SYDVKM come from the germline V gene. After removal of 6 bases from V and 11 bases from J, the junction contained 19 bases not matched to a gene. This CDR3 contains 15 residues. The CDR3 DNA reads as TGTGCCAGCAGGCCTGGGGGCCTGGGGACAGCCGGGAAGTACTTC. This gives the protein CASRPGGLGTAGKYF.

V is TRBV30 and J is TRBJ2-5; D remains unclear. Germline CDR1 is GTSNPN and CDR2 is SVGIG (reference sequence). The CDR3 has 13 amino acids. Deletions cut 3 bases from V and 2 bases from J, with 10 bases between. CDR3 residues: CAWSLQVQETQYF. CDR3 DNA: TGTGCCTGGAGCCTCCAGGTACAAGAGACCCAGTACTTC.

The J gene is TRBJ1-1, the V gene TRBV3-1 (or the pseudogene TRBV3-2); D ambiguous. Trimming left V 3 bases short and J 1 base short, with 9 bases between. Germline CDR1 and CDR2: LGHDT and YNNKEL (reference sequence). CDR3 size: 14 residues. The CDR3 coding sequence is TGTGCCAGCAGCCAGTTATCTACGAACACTGAAGCTTTCTTT. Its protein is CASSQLSTNTEAFF.

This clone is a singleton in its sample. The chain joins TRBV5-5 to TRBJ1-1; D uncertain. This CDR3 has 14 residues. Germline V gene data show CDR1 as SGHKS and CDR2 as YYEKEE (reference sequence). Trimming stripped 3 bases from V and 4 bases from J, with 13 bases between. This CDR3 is CASSSPARGTEAFF. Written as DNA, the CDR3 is TGTGCCAGCAGCTCCCCCGCCCGGGGCACTGAAGCTTTCTTT.

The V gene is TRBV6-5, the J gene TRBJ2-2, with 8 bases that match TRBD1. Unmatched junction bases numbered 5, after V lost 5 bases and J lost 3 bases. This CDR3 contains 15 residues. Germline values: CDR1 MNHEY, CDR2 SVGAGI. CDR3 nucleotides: TGTGCCAGCAGTCCCCCGACAGGGGACACCGGGGAGCTGTTTTTT. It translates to CASSPPTGDTGELFF.

The CDR3 DNA reads TGTGCCAGCAGCTTTGCGGGAGTAGCGGGGGGCTCCCTCCCCTACGAGCAGTACTTC. Its protein is CASSFAGVAGGSLPYEQYF. The rearrangement links TRBV7-2 to TRBJ2-7; TRBD2 matches 10 bases. The junction had 16 bases not matched to a gene; V was cut back by 3 bases and J by 2 bases. This CDR3 region has 19 residues. The V gene's germline CDR1 is SGHTA and CDR2 FQGNSA.

CDR3 loop: CASDPGYGNYEQYF. The CDR3 DNA follows: TGTGCCAGCGACCCAGGGTACGGAAACTACGAGCAGTACTTC. This chain links TRBV6-5 with TRBJ2-7; perhaps TRBD1 as D (5 bases). V dropped 8 bases and J dropped 3 bases, with 17 bases sitting between them. CDR1 is MNHEY and CDR2 is SVGAGI in the germline V gene. CDR3 length: 14 amino acids.

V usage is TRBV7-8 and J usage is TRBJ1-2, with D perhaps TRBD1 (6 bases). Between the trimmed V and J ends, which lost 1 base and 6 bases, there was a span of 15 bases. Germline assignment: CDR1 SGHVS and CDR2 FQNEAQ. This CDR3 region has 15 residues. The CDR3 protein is CASSLGRLGGHGYTF. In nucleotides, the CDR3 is TGTGCCAGCAGCTTAGGGAGATTAGGGGGTCATGGCTACACCTTC.

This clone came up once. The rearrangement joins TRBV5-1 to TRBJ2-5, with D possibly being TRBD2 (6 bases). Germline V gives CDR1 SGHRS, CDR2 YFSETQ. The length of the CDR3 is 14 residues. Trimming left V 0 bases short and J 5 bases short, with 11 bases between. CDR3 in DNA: TGCGCCAGCAGCTTGGAGCGGGCTCGGGAGACCCAGTACTTC. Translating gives CASSLERARETQYF.

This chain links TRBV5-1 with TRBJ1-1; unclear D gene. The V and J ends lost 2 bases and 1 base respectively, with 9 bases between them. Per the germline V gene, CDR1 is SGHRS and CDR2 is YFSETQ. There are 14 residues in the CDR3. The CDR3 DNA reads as TGCGCCAGCAGCTTCGGGGAGGGGAACACTGAAGCTTTCTTT. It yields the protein CASSFGEGNTEAFF.

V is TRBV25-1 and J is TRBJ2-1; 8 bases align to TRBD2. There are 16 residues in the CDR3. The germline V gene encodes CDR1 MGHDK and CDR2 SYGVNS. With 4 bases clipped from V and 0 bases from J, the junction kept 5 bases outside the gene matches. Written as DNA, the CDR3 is TGTGCCAGCAGTGGGTTAGCGGGGAGCTCCTACAATGAGCAGTTCTTC. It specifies CASSGLAGSSYNEQFF.

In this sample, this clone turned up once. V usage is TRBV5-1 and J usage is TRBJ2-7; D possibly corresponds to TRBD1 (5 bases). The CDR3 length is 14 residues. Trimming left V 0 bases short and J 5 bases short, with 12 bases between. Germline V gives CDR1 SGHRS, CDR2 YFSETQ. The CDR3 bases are TGCGCCAGCAGCTTGGGTGGGGCCTGGGACGAGCAGTACTTC. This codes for CASSLGGAWDEQYF.

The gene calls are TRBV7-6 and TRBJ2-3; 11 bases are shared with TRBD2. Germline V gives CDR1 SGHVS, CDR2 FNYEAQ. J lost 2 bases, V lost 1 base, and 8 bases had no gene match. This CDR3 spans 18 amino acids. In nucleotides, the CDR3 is TGTGCCAGCAGCTTAGGATTAGCGGGGGGGGGCCTCACAGATACGCAGTATTTT. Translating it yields CASSLGLAGGGLTDTQYF.

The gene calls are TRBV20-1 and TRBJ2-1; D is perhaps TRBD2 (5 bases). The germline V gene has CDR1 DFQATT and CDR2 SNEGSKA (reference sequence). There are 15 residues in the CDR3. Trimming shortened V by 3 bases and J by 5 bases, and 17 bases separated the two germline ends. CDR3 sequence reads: CSASNWMRANNEQFF. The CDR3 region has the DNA TGCAGTGCTAGTAATTGGATGAGGGCGAACAATGAGCAGTTCTTC.

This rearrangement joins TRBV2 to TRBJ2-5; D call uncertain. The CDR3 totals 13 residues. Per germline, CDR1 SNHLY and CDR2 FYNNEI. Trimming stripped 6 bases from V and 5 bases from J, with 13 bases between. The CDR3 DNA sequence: TGTGCCAGCAGGGGCCGAAGTGGGGAGACCCAGTACTTC. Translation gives CASRGRSGETQYF.

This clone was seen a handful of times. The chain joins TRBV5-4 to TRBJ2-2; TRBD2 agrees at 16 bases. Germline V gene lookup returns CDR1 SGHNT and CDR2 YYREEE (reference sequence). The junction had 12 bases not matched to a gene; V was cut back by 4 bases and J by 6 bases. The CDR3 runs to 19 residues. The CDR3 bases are TGTGCCAGCAGCCCCGGGACTAGCGGGGGGGCGGGCGCAGCCGGGGAGCTGTTTTTT. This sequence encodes CASSPGTSGGAGAAGELFF.

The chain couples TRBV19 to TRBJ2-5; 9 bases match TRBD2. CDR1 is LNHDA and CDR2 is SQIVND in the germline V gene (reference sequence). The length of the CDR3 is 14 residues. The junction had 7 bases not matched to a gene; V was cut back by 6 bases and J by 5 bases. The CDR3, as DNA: TGTGCCAGTAGCGTCGCGGGGGGGCTCGAGACCCAGTACTTC. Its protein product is CASSVAGGLETQYF.

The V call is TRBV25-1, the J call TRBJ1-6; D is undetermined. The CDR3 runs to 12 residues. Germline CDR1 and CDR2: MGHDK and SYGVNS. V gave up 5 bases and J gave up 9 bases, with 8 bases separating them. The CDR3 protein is CASSLTGSPLHF. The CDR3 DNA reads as TGTGCCAGCAGTCTCACCGGTTCACCCCTCCACTTT.

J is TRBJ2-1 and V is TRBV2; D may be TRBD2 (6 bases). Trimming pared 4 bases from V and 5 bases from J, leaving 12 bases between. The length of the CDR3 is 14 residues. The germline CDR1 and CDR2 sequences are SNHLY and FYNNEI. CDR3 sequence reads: CASSGRERDNEQFF. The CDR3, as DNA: TGTGCCAGCAGTGGCAGGGAGCGGGACAATGAGCAGTTCTTC.